Below are 5 T cell receptor beta chains sequenced from a single sample in a study of early T cells in non-severe SARS-CoV-2 infection. TCRdb reprocessed the 5' RACE reads with MiXCR, giving one entry per CDR3 protein. The profile shows about 76,000 distinct CDR3 sequences, approximately 10% of them singletons. Sequenced input: whole blood. The receptors shown here come from an adult who was a healthcare worker with PCR-confirmed SARS-CoV-2 infection or an uninfected control (not recorded which).

The table lists this clonotype with many counts. The CDR3 nucleotides read TGCAGCGTTGTGACAGGGGGCTTTAATGAGCAGTTCTTC. Translation: CSVVTGGFNEQFF. The V gene is TRBV29-1, the J gene TRBJ2-1; 10 positions agree with TRBD1. J gave up 7 bases and V 4 bases, and 4 bases lay outside the gene matches. Germline CDR1 reads SQVTM; CDR2 reads ANQGSEA. The CDR3 spans 13 residues.

This clonotype was found many times. This rearrangement joins TRBV27 to TRBJ1-2, with no clear D. CDR1 is MNHEY and CDR2 is SMNVEV in the germline V gene (reference sequence). The CDR3 is 13 residues long. The V and J ends lost 4 bases and 4 bases respectively, with 10 bases between them. CDR3 in amino acids: CASSYAPVYGYTF. CDR3 DNA sequence: TGTGCCAGCAGTTACGCGCCAGTCTATGGCTACACCTTC.

This clonotype was detected only a few times. The gene calls are TRBV6-1 and TRBJ2-2, with 11 bases identical to TRBD1. Germline values: CDR1 MNHNS, CDR2 SASEGT. V trimming: 6 bases; J trimming: 3 bases; junction bases outside the gene matches: 6. The CDR3 runs 16 residues. The CDR3 nucleotides are TGTGCCAGCAGGGAGCGGACAGGGGGCTACACCGGGGAGCTGTTTTTT. Translated, it gives CASRERTGGYTGELFF.

The rearrangement uses TRBV7-6 and TRBJ1-3; tentatively, D is TRBD1 (5 bases). The CDR3 length is 14 residues. V was trimmed by 0 bases and J by 8 bases, leaving 11 bases between them. Germline V CDR1 and CDR2: SGHVS, FNYEAQ. The CDR3 bases are TGTGCCAGCAGCTTAGCTGGGGGGGGAGACACCATATATTTT. Translation gives CASSLAGGGDTIYF.

The chain links TRBV12-3 or TRBV12-4 to TRBJ2-1; 9 bases fit TRBD2. CDR3 length: 18 amino acids. J was trimmed by 1 base and V by 1 base; bases with no gene match: 8. The CDR3 reads CASSLVYGTSNSYNEQFF. Written as DNA, the CDR3 is TGTGCCAGCAGTTTAGTGTATGGGACTAGCAATTCCTACAATGAGCAGTTCTTC.